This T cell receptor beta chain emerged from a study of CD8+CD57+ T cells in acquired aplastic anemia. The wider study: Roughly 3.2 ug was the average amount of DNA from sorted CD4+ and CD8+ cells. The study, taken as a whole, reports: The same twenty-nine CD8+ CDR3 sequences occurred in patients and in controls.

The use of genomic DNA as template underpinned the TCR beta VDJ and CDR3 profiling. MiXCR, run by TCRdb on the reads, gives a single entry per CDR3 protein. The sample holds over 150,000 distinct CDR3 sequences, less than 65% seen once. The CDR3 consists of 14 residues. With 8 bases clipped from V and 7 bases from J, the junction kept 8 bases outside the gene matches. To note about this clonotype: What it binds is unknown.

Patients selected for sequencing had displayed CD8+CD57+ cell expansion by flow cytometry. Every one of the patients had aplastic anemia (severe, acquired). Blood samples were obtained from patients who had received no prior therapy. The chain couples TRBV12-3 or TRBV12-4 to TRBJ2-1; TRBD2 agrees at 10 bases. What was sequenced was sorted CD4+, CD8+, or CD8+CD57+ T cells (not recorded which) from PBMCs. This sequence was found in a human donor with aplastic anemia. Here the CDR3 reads CASSLAGVGNEQFF. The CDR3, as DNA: TGTGCCAGCTCTCTAGCGGGAGTGGGGAATGAGCAGTTCTTC.